The 5 T cell receptor beta chains reported below all come from one sample, sequenced in a study of CD8 T cells in Susac syndrome. Random hexamers served to reverse transcribe roughly 0.5 to 1 ug RNA. TCRdb itself ran the immunoSEQ multiplex PCR reads through MiXCR, one entry per CDR3 protein. This sample yields just over 150,000 distinct CDR3 sequences, of which roughly 94% are seen a single time; around 0.21% belongs to the top ten. The sequenced material came from CD8+ T cells from PBMCs. These receptor sequences come from a human donor with multiple sclerosis.

The J gene is TRBJ2-3, the V gene TRBV5-4; 11 nucleotides agree with TRBD2. V lost 0 bases and J lost 2; bases outside the gene matches: 2. CDR3 size: 16 residues. Germline-derived CDR1 and CDR2 are SGHNT and YYREEE (reference sequence). As DNA, the CDR3 is TGTGCCAGCAGCTTGGGACTAGCGGGGACCACAGATACGCAGTATTTT. Translating gives CASSLGLAGTTDTQYF.

This rearrangement joins TRBV20-1 to TRBJ2-1, with 7 bases aligning to TRBD2. V trimming: 5 bases; J trimming: 1 base; junction bases outside the gene matches: 5. There are 14 residues in the CDR3. CDR1 and CDR2 (germline): DFQATT, SNEGSKA (reference sequence). The CDR3 sequence: CSAPLGGSYNEQFF. Here the CDR3 DNA reads TGCAGTGCTCCTCTCGGGGGGTCCTACAATGAGCAGTTCTTC.

The V and J genes are TRBV30 and TRBJ2-5; no clear D gene. V was clipped by 0 bases and J by 0 bases, with 14 bases between them. Germline V CDR1 and CDR2: GTSNPN, SVGIG (reference sequence). This CDR3 contains 16 residues. The CDR3 is CAWSVPAEPYQETQYF. CDR3 nucleotide sequence: TGTGCCTGGAGTGTACCGGCAGAACCGTACCAAGAGACCCAGTACTTC.

The chain uses TRBV7-9 and TRBJ2-3; D possibly corresponds to TRBD1 (6 bases). This CDR3 contains 15 residues. Germline CDR1 reads SEHNR; CDR2 reads FQNEAQ (reference sequence). V lost 6 bases, J lost 1 base, and 14 bases lay in between. The CDR3 spells CASSYTGFGTDTQYF. Written as DNA, the CDR3 is TGTGCCAGCAGTTATACAGGGTTTGGCACAGATACGCAGTATTTT.

This clonotype was seen once. The chain links TRBV13 to TRBJ2-2, with D uncertain. Looked up from germline, CDR1 is PRHDT and CDR2 is FYEKMQ (reference sequence). The CDR3 runs to 14 residues. V was trimmed by 5 bases and J by 1 base, leaving 8 bases between them. CDR3 protein: CASSTEQNTGELFF. The CDR3 region has the DNA TGTGCCAGCAGCACCGAGCAGAACACCGGGGAGCTGTTTTTT. Together with reference TRBV13 and TRBJ2-2, the CDR3 gives the full variable domain: AAGVIQSPRHLIKEKRETATLKCYPIPRHDTVYWYQQGPGQDPQFLISFYEKMQSDKGSIPDRFSAQQFSDYHSELNMSSLELGDSALYFCASSTEQNTGELFFGEGSRLTVL.